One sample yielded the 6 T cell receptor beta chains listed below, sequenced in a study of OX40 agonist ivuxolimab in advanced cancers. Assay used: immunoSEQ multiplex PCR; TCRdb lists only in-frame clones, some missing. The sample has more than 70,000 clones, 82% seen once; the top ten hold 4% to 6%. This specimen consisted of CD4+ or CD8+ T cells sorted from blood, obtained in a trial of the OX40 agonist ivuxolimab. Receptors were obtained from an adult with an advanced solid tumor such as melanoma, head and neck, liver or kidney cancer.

The CDR3 reads CASGTGLDRSGNTIYF. As DNA, the CDR3 is TGTGCCAGCGGAACGGGCTTAGACCGCTCTGGAAACACCATATATTTT. The chain links TRBV28 to TRBJ1-3; D gene uncertain. Per germline, CDR1 MDHEN and CDR2 SYDVKM. V shed 8 bases and J shed 0 bases, with 17 bases lying between them. This CDR3 comprises 16 residues.

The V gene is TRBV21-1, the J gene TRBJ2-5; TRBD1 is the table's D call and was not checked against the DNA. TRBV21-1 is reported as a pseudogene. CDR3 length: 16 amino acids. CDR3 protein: CASSKSRRGGLETQYF. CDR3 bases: TGTGCCAGCAGCAAAAGTCGCAGGGGTGGTTTGGAGACCCAGTACTTC.

The CDR3 DNA is TGCGCCAGCAGCTTCTTAACAGATACGCAGTATTTT. This codes for CASSFLTDTQYF. V is TRBV5-1 and J is TRBJ2-3, with D uncertain. Germline CDR1 and CDR2: SGHRS and YFSETQ. CDR3 length: 12 amino acids. The V and J ends lost 2 bases and 3 bases respectively, with 4 bases between them.

CDR3 DNA sequence: TGTGCCAGCTCACCCGGACTAGCTGTGGACAATGAGCAGTTCTTC. It translates to CASSPGLAVDNEQFF. J is TRBJ2-1 and V is TRBV18; the match to TRBD2 covers 8 bases. CDR1 and CDR2 from the germline V gene are KGHSH and LQKENI. This CDR3 spans 15 amino acids. The V segment lost 3 bases and the J segment 5 bases; nucleotides outside the gene matches: 6. Together with reference TRBV18 and TRBJ2-1, the CDR3 gives the full variable domain: NAGVMQNPRHLVRRRGQEARLRCSPMKGHSHVYWYRQLPEEGLKFMVYLQKENIIDESGMPKERFSAEFPKEGPSILRIQQVVRGDSAAYFCASSPGLAVDNEQFFGPGTRLTVL.

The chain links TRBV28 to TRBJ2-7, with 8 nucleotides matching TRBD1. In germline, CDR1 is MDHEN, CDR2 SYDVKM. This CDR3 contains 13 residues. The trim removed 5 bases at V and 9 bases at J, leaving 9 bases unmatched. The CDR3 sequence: CASSDRGPTMQYF. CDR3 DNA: TGTGCCAGCAGTGACAGGGGCCCCACAATGCAGTACTTC.

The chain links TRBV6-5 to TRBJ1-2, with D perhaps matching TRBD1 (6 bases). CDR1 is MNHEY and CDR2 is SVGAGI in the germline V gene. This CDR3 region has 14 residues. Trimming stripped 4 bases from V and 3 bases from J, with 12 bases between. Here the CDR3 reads CASSLGGSHYGYTF. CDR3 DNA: TGTGCCAGCAGTTTAGGGGGTTCGCACTATGGCTACACCTTC.